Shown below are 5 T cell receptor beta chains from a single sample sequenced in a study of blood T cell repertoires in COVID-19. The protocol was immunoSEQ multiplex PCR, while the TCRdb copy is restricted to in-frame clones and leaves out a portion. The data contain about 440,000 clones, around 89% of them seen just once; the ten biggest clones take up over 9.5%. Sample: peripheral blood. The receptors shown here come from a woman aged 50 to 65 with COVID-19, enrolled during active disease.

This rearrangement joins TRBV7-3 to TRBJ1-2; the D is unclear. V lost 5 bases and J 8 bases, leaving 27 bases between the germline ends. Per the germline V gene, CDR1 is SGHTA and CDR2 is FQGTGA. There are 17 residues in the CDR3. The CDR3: CASSQNPSTVSSSGYTF. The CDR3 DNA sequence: TGTGCCAGCAGCCAAAACCCCAGTACGGTTAGCTCGAGCGGCTACACCTTC.

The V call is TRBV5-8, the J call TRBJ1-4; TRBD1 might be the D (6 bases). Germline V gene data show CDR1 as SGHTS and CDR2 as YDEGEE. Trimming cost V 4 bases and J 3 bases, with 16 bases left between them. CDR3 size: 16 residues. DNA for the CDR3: TGTGCCAGCAGCACTCACCACAGGGCTGCTAATGAAAAACTGTTTTTT. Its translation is CASSTHHRAANEKLFF.

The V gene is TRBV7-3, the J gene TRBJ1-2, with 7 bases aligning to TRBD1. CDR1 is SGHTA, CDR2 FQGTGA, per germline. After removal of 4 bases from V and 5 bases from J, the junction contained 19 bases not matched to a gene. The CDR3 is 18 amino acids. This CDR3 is CASSSHLQTGAERYGYTF. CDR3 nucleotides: TGTGCCAGCAGCTCCCACCTGCAAACAGGGGCAGAAAGGTATGGCTACACCTTC.

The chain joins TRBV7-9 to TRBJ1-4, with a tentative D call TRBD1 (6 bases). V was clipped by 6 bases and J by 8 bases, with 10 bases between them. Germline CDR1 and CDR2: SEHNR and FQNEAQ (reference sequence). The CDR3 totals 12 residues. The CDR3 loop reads CASREGGEKLFF. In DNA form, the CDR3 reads TGTGCCAGCAGGGAAGGGGGAGAAAAACTGTTTTTT. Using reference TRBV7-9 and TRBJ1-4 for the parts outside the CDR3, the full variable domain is DTGVSQNPRHKITKRGQNVTFRCDPISEHNRLYWYRQTLGQGPEFLTYFQNEAQLEKSRLLSDRFSAERPKGSFSTLEIQRTEQGDSAMYLCASREGGEKLFFGSGTQLSVL.

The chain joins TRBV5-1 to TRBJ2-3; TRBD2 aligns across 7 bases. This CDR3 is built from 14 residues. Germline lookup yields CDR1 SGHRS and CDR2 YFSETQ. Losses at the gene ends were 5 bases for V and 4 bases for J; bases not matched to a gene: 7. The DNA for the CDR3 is TGCGCCAGCAGGGACCGAGCGGGATCAGATACGCAGTATTTT. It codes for CASRDRAGSDTQYF.